This TCR beta chain derives from a study of post-analysis software for immune sequencing data. In the study overall: The cohort encompassed relapsing-remitting, secondary progressive and progressive-relapsing multiple sclerosis disease courses.

A note on this clonotype: The antigen is unknown.

Findings and limits, study-wide: Versus controls, multiple sclerosis patients showed significantly lower diversity (normalized Chao1). Relative to controls, patients had five TRBV segments at higher frequency, with TRBV5-6, TRBV5-1 and TRBV20-1 among these.

The V and J ends lost 7 bases and 2 bases, in that order; junction bases with no gene match: 7. There are 13 residues in the CDR3. Germline V gene lookup returns CDR1 SQVTM and CDR2 ANQGSEA. Tagging with unique molecular identifiers was a feature of the TCR beta cDNA libraries. One entry per CDR3 protein, called by TCRdb with MiXCR from the PCR reads. The sample consists of roughly 620,000 distinct CDR3 sequences, 40% to 50% of them appearing once. Sequencing was performed on blood. The chain links TRBV29-1 to TRBJ2-7; TRBD1 matches 8 bases. The TCR sequence derives from a girl between 10 and 17 years old with multiple sclerosis. CDR3 coding DNA: TGCAGCGCGACAGGGGAAAGCACCTACGAGCAGTACTTC. Its protein is CSATGESTYEQYF.